These 2 T cell receptor beta chains were all obtained from the same sample, sequenced in a study of OX40 agonist ivuxolimab in advanced cancers. Clones were read by immunoSEQ multiplex PCR, and TCRdb kept only the in-frame ones, dropping some. The sample lists tens of thousands of clones; roughly 86% were seen once. This specimen consisted of CD4+ or CD8+ T cells sorted from blood, obtained in a trial of the OX40 agonist ivuxolimab. Receptor source: an adult with an advanced solid tumor such as melanoma, head and neck, liver or kidney cancer.

CDR3 bases: TGTGCCAGTAGTCCAACTAGCGCCTACAATGAGCAGTTCTTC. It specifies CASSPTSAYNEQFF. The chain is built from TRBV19 and TRBJ2-1, with TRBD2 matching over 7 bases. Germline assignment: CDR1 LNHDA and CDR2 SQIVND (reference sequence). There are 14 residues in the CDR3. V shed 5 bases, J shed 2 bases, and the junction held 3 bases outside the gene matches.

This chain links TRBV7-2 with TRBJ2-3, with 8 bases matching TRBD2. The V and J ends lost 3 bases and 2 bases, in that order; junction bases with no gene match: 4. CDR1 SGHTA and CDR2 FQGNSA come from the germline V gene. The CDR3 has 15 amino acids. The DNA for the CDR3 is TGTGCCAGCAGCTTTTCTAGCGGGTTCACAGATACGCAGTATTTT. This gives the protein CASSFSSGFTDTQYF.